Listed below are T cell receptor beta chains from one sample, sequenced in a study of metastatic and nonmetastatic thyroid tumors. TCRdb re-called clones from the PCR reads using MiXCR. The sample shows roughly 58,000 clones, 4% to 4.5% of them seen only once. The sample comprised blood. These receptors all stem from a female donor with papillary thyroid cancer or a benign thyroid nodule (not recorded which). Some clones in this sample may be carry-over from other donors' samples. Both conserved end residues are part of each CDR3. D genes are given only for firm matches. The size of a clone is reported for some rows only, either as once, few or many, or as a class for expanded clones.

TRBV6-1,TRBJ2-1,many,TRBD2,14,CASSRLAGGYEQFF,TGTGCCAGCAGTCGACTAGCGGGAGGGTATGAGCAGTTCTTC
TRBV7-7,TRBJ2-1,many,TRBD2,13,CASSPVAGHEQFF,TGTGCTAGCAGCCCGGTAGCGGGCCATGAGCAGTTCTTC
TRBV2,TRBJ2-1,many,TRBD2,16,CASSGILGLAYNEQFF,TGTGCCAGCAGTGGGATATTGGGACTAGCCTACAATGAGCAGTTCTTC
TRBV20-1,TRBJ2-5,few,TRBD2,17,CSASPGTSGSWEETQYF,TGCAGTGCCAGCCCCGGGACTAGCGGGAGCTGGGAGGAGACCCAGTACTTC
TRBV19,TRBJ1-5,many,TRBD1,16,CASSIMGGDSAPPQHF,TGTGCCAGTAGTATAATGGGAGGGGACAGTGCACCGCCCCAGCATTTT
TRBV10-3,TRBJ2-7,many,TRBD2,15,CAISEGLAGGYEQYF,TGTGCCATCAGTGAGGGACTAGCGGGAGGGTACGAGCAGTACTTC
TRBV7-8,TRBJ1-1,few,NA,14,CASSQRTRNTEAFF,TGTGCCAGCAGCCAAAGGACCAGGAACACTGAAGCTTTCTTT
TRBV2,TRBJ2-2,medium-sized,TRBD2,16,CASRGLARGGSGELFF,TGTGCCAGCAGGGGACTAGCGAGGGGGGGGTCCGGGGAGCTGTTTTTT
TRBV5-1,TRBJ1-1,many,NA,15,CASSLRANRNTEAFF,TGCGCCAGCAGCTTGAGGGCGAACAGAAACACTGAAGCTTTCTTT
TRBV20-1,TRBJ2-7,few,TRBD1,15,CSARYPQGVAYEQYF,TGCAGTGCTAGATATCCGCAGGGGGTGGCCTACGAGCAGTACTTC
TRBV24-1,TRBJ2-1,NA,NA,13,CATIDFGMNEQFF,TGTGCCACCATTGATTTTGGAATGAATGAGCAGTTCTTC
TRBV6-5,TRBJ1-3,many,NA,16,CASSYSREVAGNTIYF,TGTGCCAGCAGTTACTCCAGGGAGGTGGCTGGAAACACCATATATTTT
TRBV3-1,TRBJ1-2,many,NA,16,CASSQGTLREIYGYTF,TGTGCCAGCAGCCAAGGGACTTTAAGGGAAATCTATGGCTACACCTTC
TRBV5-6,TRBJ2-6,many,NA,15,CASSLAGAGANVLTF,TGTGCCAGCAGCTTGGCAGGGGCTGGGGCCAACGTCCTGACTTTC
TRBV2,TRBJ2-7,many,TRBD2,15,CASSRGLAASYEQYF,TGTGCCAGCAGTAGGGGACTAGCGGCCTCCTACGAGCAGTACTTC
TRBV9,TRBJ2-1,many,TRBD2,16,CASSVGLGLAGAEQFF,TGTGCCAGCAGCGTAGGATTAGGACTAGCGGGAGCTGAGCAGTTCTTC
TRBV20-1,TRBJ2-7,NA,NA,13,CSAPGGEPYEQYF,TGCAGTGCTCCCGGGGGTGAACCCTACGAGCAGTACTTC
TRBV11-2,TRBJ1-2,few,NA,12,CASIPATGRYTF,TGTGCCAGCATCCCGGCGACAGGCAGATACACCTTT
TRBV24-1,TRBJ2-3,many,TRBD1,12,CATKGAADTQYF,TGTGCCACCAAGGGGGCGGCAGATACGCAGTATTTT
TRBV20-1,TRBJ1-5,many,NA,17,CSARDQIRDIGNQPQHF,TGCAGTGCTAGAGATCAGATACGGGACATTGGCAATCAGCCCCAGCATTTT
TRBV10-2,TRBJ1-2,NA,NA,15,CASSGRTQANYGYTF,TGCGCCAGCAGTGGGCGGACTCAAGCTAACTATGGCTACACCTTC
TRBV6-2/TRBV6-3,TRBJ1-2,NA,NA,15,CASRERAGPLYGYTF,TGTGCCAGCAGAGAGCGGGCAGGGCCCCTCTATGGCTACACCTTC
TRBV24-1,TRBJ2-5,many,TRBD2,15,CATSDWGGGRETQYF,TGTGCCACCAGTGATTGGGGGGGAGGGAGGGAGACCCAGTACTTC
TRBV2,TRBJ2-2,NA,NA,16,CASSESGYRSNGELFF,TGTGCCAGCAGTGAGAGTGGGTACAGGTCGAACGGGGAGCTGTTTTTT
TRBV18,TRBJ1-3,few,TRBD1,17,CASSPTPGQISGNTIYF,TGTGCCAGCTCACCAACCCCGGGACAGATCTCTGGAAACACCATATATTTT
TRBV28,TRBJ2-5,NA,TRBD1,16,CASGFLRTGSQETRYF,TGTGCCAGCGGTTTCCTCCGGACAGGGAGCCAAGAGACCCGGTACTTC
TRBV5-4,TRBJ1-4,many,TRBD1,15,CASSLATGRNEKLFF,TGTGCCAGCAGCTTGGCGACAGGGAGAAATGAAAAACTGTTTTTT
TRBV12-3/TRBV12-4,TRBJ2-1,many,TRBD2,17,CASTKGGGSVSYNEQFF,TGTGCCAGCACGAAAGGTGGCGGGAGCGTTTCCTACAATGAGCAGTTCTTC
TRBV19,TRBJ2-5,many,TRBD2,15,CASSIGVAGEETQYF,TGTGCCAGTAGTATTGGGGTAGCGGGGGAAGAGACCCAGTACTTC
TRBV20-1,TRBJ1-1,many,NA,13,CSASTGRVTEAFF,TGCAGTGCTAGTACAGGGAGGGTCACTGAAGCTTTCTTT
TRBV10-1,TRBJ1-1,many,NA,14,CASSEDWTATQAFF,TGCGCCAGCAGTGAGGATTGGACAGCTACCCAAGCTTTCTTT
TRBV7-6,TRBJ1-1,NA,NA,14,CASSEDIWGTEAFF,TGTGCCAGCAGCGAGGACATCTGGGGCACTGAAGCTTTCTTT
TRBV5-1,TRBJ1-6,many,TRBD1,15,CASSPWDRYNSPLHF,TGCGCCAGCAGCCCCTGGGACAGATATAATTCACCCCTCCACTTT
TRBV5-1,TRBJ2-3,many,TRBD2,13,CASSSGSTDTQYF,TGCGCCAGCAGTAGCGGGAGCACAGATACGCAGTATTTT
TRBV12-3/TRBV12-4,TRBJ1-3,few,TRBD1,15,CASSPRTGGGNTIYF,TGTGCCAGCAGTCCACGGACAGGCGGAGGAAACACCATATATTTT
TRBV19,TRBJ2-1,many,TRBD2,15,CASSPGTSGINEQFF,TGTGCCAGCTCTCCCGGGACTAGCGGGATCAATGAGCAGTTCTTC
TRBV28,TRBJ2-2,few,TRBD2,13,CASSGGSPPELFF,TGTGCCAGCAGTGGCGGGAGCCCCCCGGAGCTGTTTTTT